A selection of T cell receptor beta chains follows, all from one sample in a study of CD4 T cells in relation to SARS-CoV-2 and coronaviruses. Antigens for these TCRs are unknown. The table came from immunoSEQ multiplex PCR; TCRdb's copy has only in-frame clones and leaves some out. The repertoire has 30,000 to 45,000 clones, roughly 83% of them found once; the top ten carry 6% to 8%. Sequenced sample: naive CD4+ T cells from PBMCs, cultured in vitro. The origin of the receptors is an adult with COVID-19. CDR3s include the opening cysteine and the closing phenylalanine or tryptophan. The order of the fields is V gene, clone size, J gene, D gene, CDR3 DNA, CDR3 protein. The D gene is left open where the match is weak. A clone size is listed for some rows: how often the clone was seen (once, few, many), or a class if it is expanded.

v_gene: TRBV14; abundance: .; j_gene: TRBJ2-1; d_gene: TRBD2; CDR3nt: TGTGCCAGCAGCCAGACTGCGGGAGGGAACAATGAGCAGTTCTTC; CDR3aa: CASSQTAGGNNEQFF
v_gene: TRBV7-9; abundance: .; j_gene: TRBJ2-7; d_gene: .; CDR3nt: TGTGCCAGCGGATCGGGGTCAGTCCACGAGCAGTACTTC; CDR3aa: CASGSGSVHEQYF
v_gene: TRBV2; abundance: .; j_gene: TRBJ2-5; d_gene: .; CDR3nt: TGTGCCAGCAGTGAGTCAGGAGTTCAAGAGACCCAGTACTTC; CDR3aa: CASSESGVQETQYF
v_gene: TRBV29-1; abundance: .; j_gene: TRBJ2-1; d_gene: TRBD2; CDR3nt: TGCAGCGTTGAGGGTGGACTAGCGAGAAATGAGCAGTTCTTC; CDR3aa: CSVEGGLARNEQFF
v_gene: TRBV2; abundance: .; j_gene: TRBJ2-5; d_gene: .; CDR3nt: TGTGCCAGCACCCTCGAGGGGGGGGCGGGTGAGACCCAGTACTTC; CDR3aa: CASTLEGGAGETQYF
v_gene: TRBV4-1; abundance: .; j_gene: TRBJ2-1; d_gene: TRBD1; CDR3nt: TGCGCCAGCAGGCAAGGGGGACAGCGAAACAATGAGCAGTTCTTC; CDR3aa: CASRQGGQRNNEQFF
v_gene: TRBV29-1; abundance: .; j_gene: TRBJ2-1; d_gene: .; CDR3nt: TGCAGCCCGGGAACACGCAATGAGCAGTTCTTC; CDR3aa: CSPGTRNEQFF
v_gene: TRBV7-9; abundance: once; j_gene: TRBJ2-5; d_gene: .; CDR3nt: TGTGCCAGCAGCCCGGTTCGAGAGACCCAGTACTTC; CDR3aa: CASSPVRETQYF
v_gene: TRBV7-2; abundance: .; j_gene: TRBJ2-7; d_gene: .; CDR3nt: TGTGCCAGCCGGGGCCCTGGCTCCTACGAGCAGTACTTC; CDR3aa: CASRGPGSYEQYF
v_gene: TRBV28; abundance: .; j_gene: TRBJ2-7; d_gene: .; CDR3nt: TGTGCCAGCAGTTTCATGGGCTACGAGCAGTACTTC; CDR3aa: CASSFMGYEQYF
v_gene: TRBV28; abundance: .; j_gene: TRBJ2-7; d_gene: TRBD2; CDR3nt: TGTGCCAGCAGTTTGGGGCTAGCGGGAAGCGAGCAGTACTTC; CDR3aa: CASSLGLAGSEQYF
v_gene: TRBV15; abundance: .; j_gene: TRBJ2-7; d_gene: TRBD1; CDR3nt: TGTGCCACCAGCAGAGGGACAGGGGGCTCCTACGAGCAGTACTTC; CDR3aa: CATSRGTGGSYEQYF
v_gene: TRBV11-2; abundance: .; j_gene: TRBJ2-1; d_gene: .; CDR3nt: TGTGCCAGCAGCTTAGTACTACTTAATGAGCAGTTCTTC; CDR3aa: CASSLVLLNEQFF
v_gene: TRBV4-1; abundance: .; j_gene: TRBJ2-7; d_gene: .; CDR3nt: TGCGCCAGCAGCCAAGATAGGCGGAGGCAGTACTTC; CDR3aa: CASSQDRRRQYF
v_gene: TRBV11-2; abundance: .; j_gene: TRBJ2-3; d_gene: .; CDR3nt: TGTGCCAGCAGCCAGGGGGGGGGAGGGCCTGCAGATACGCAGTATTTT; CDR3aa: CASSQGGGGPADTQYF
v_gene: TRBV15; abundance: .; j_gene: TRBJ1-4; d_gene: .; CDR3nt: TGTGCCACCAGCAGCGCTCTCTCAACTAATGAAAAACTGTTTTTT; CDR3aa: CATSSALSTNEKLFF
v_gene: TRBV3-1/TRBV3-2; abundance: .; j_gene: TRBJ2-1; d_gene: TRBD2; CDR3nt: TGTGCCAGCAGCCAAGATATAGCTAGCGGGAGGGCCAGGAATGAGCAGTTCTTC; CDR3aa: CASSQDIASGRARNEQFF
v_gene: TRBV27; abundance: .; j_gene: TRBJ2-3; d_gene: .; CDR3nt: TGTGCCAGCAGTTTCGGGGGACAAGCCACAGATACGCAGTATTTT; CDR3aa: CASSFGGQATDTQYF
v_gene: TRBV19; abundance: .; j_gene: TRBJ2-5; d_gene: TRBD1; CDR3nt: TGTGCCAGTAGTCTCCGCCCGGGACAGGGGGTGCAGACCCAGTACTTC; CDR3aa: CASSLRPGQGVQTQYF
v_gene: TRBV28; abundance: .; j_gene: TRBJ1-1; d_gene: .; CDR3nt: TGTGCCAGCATCCAAGGGGGGCCGGGGAACACTGAAGCTTTCTTT; CDR3aa: CASIQGGPGNTEAFF
v_gene: TRBV5-1; abundance: .; j_gene: TRBJ2-7; d_gene: TRBD2; CDR3nt: TGCGCCAGCAGCCTCGGACTAGCGGGGGCCTACGAGCAGTACTTC; CDR3aa: CASSLGLAGAYEQYF
v_gene: TRBV7-9; abundance: .; j_gene: TRBJ2-1; d_gene: .; CDR3nt: TGTGCCAGCAGCCCGCCTTGGGCTAGCGTGGGCTACAATGAGCAGTTCTTC; CDR3aa: CASSPPWASVGYNEQFF
v_gene: TRBV5-1; abundance: .; j_gene: TRBJ2-1; d_gene: .; CDR3nt: TGCGCCAGCAGCGGCATGACTAGAAGCTCCTACAATGAGCAGTTCTTC; CDR3aa: CASSGMTRSSYNEQFF
v_gene: TRBV3-1/TRBV3-2; abundance: .; j_gene: TRBJ1-2; d_gene: TRBD1; CDR3nt: TGTGCCAGCTCCGACGACAGGGGGCGAGGCTACACCTTC; CDR3aa: CASSDDRGRGYTF
v_gene: TRBV5-1; abundance: .; j_gene: TRBJ2-7; d_gene: TRBD2; CDR3nt: TGCGCCAGCAGCCCAACTAGCGGGAGGTCCTACGAGCAGTACTTC; CDR3aa: CASSPTSGRSYEQYF
v_gene: TRBV5-1; abundance: .; j_gene: TRBJ1-2; d_gene: TRBD1; CDR3nt: TGCGCCAGCAGCCGGGACAGTAACTATGGCTACACCTTC; CDR3aa: CASSRDSNYGYTF
v_gene: TRBV14; abundance: .; j_gene: TRBJ2-7; d_gene: TRBD1; CDR3nt: TGTGCCAGCAGCCAAGTTCCCTTCGGGACAGACTCCTACGAGCAGTACTTC; CDR3aa: CASSQVPFGTDSYEQYF
v_gene: TRBV9; abundance: .; j_gene: TRBJ1-4; d_gene: .; CDR3nt: TGTGCCAGCAGCGTCGAGGGGGGAGTGGGGCATGAAAAACTGTTTTTT; CDR3aa: CASSVEGGVGHEKLFF
v_gene: TRBV5-5; abundance: .; j_gene: TRBJ2-7; d_gene: TRBD2; CDR3nt: TGTGCCAGCATAAGACGGACTAGCGGGACCTACGAGCAGTACTTC; CDR3aa: CASIRRTSGTYEQYF
v_gene: TRBV27; abundance: .; j_gene: TRBJ2-3; d_gene: .; CDR3nt: TGTGCCAGCAGTTTGAGTAGGGCCAGGATCCTCCGTAGAACAGATACGCAGTATTTT; CDR3aa: CASSLSRARILRRTDTQYF
v_gene: TRBV27; abundance: once; j_gene: TRBJ2-5; d_gene: .; CDR3nt: TGTGCCAGCAGTACGGGACTTATAGAGACCCAGTACTTC; CDR3aa: CASSTGLIETQYF
v_gene: TRBV30; abundance: .; j_gene: TRBJ1-5; d_gene: .; CDR3nt: TGTGCCTGGAGTTTCCCCGGGGGTAGCAATCAGCCCCAGCATTTT; CDR3aa: CAWSFPGGSNQPQHF
v_gene: TRBV3-1/TRBV3-2; abundance: .; j_gene: TRBJ2-2; d_gene: .; CDR3nt: TGTGCCAGCAGCCAAGGCAGTGGTGGGCTAGCCGCCGGGGAGCTGTTTTTT; CDR3aa: CASSQGSGGLAAGELFF
v_gene: TRBV3-1/TRBV3-2; abundance: .; j_gene: TRBJ1-5; d_gene: .; CDR3nt: TGTGCCAGCAGCCAAGATTTTCCGGGGCTCAGCAATCAGCCCCAGCATTTT; CDR3aa: CASSQDFPGLSNQPQHF
v_gene: TRBV6-2/TRBV6-3; abundance: .; j_gene: TRBJ2-3; d_gene: .; CDR3nt: TGTGCCAGCAGTTCCCGAACTTCTAGCAGCTCTAGCACAGATACGCAGTATTTT; CDR3aa: CASSSRTSSSSSTDTQYF
v_gene: TRBV7-2; abundance: .; j_gene: TRBJ2-3; d_gene: .; CDR3nt: TGTGCCAGCTCCCGTGAGGGGGGAACAGATACGCAGTATTTT; CDR3aa: CASSREGGTDTQYF
v_gene: TRBV6-2/TRBV6-3; abundance: once; j_gene: TRBJ2-3; d_gene: .; CDR3nt: TGTGCCAGCAGTTACGACCTCAGCGTAGATACGCAGTATTTT; CDR3aa: CASSYDLSVDTQYF
v_gene: TRBV7-2; abundance: .; j_gene: TRBJ2-7; d_gene: .; CDR3nt: TGTGCCAGCAGCTTAGCGCCTGTCGAGCAGTACTTC; CDR3aa: CASSLAPVEQYF
v_gene: TRBV5-1; abundance: .; j_gene: TRBJ2-3; d_gene: .; CDR3nt: TGCGCCAGCAGCTTGGTAGGGCAGAGCACAGATACGCAGTATTTT; CDR3aa: CASSLVGQSTDTQYF
v_gene: TRBV6-6; abundance: .; j_gene: TRBJ1-1; d_gene: .; CDR3nt: TGTGCCAGCAGTTTGCCCCCCAACCCTGAAGCTTTCTTT; CDR3aa: CASSLPPNPEAFF
v_gene: TRBV24-1; abundance: few; j_gene: TRBJ2-1; d_gene: .; CDR3nt: TGTGCCACCAGAGAGGGGGGCGGACGCTCCTACAATGAGCAGTTCTTC; CDR3aa: CATREGGGRSYNEQFF
v_gene: TRBV4-1; abundance: .; j_gene: TRBJ2-6; d_gene: TRBD2; CDR3nt: TGCGCCAGCAGCCAGCTAGCGGGAGGGCCTAGTGGGGCCAACGTCCTGACTTTC; CDR3aa: CASSQLAGGPSGANVLTF
v_gene: TRBV28; abundance: .; j_gene: TRBJ2-3; d_gene: TRBD2; CDR3nt: TGTGCCAGCGCCCTTGGAGTGCGGGAGTGGGCAGATACGCAGTATTTT; CDR3aa: CASALGVREWADTQYF
v_gene: TRBV18; abundance: .; j_gene: TRBJ1-3; d_gene: .; CDR3nt: TGTGCCAGCTCACCACACCCCGCGAGCTCTGGAAACACCATATATTTT; CDR3aa: CASSPHPASSGNTIYF
v_gene: TRBV5-6; abundance: .; j_gene: TRBJ1-2; d_gene: TRBD1; CDR3nt: TGTGCCAGCAGCACTCGGACAGGGGGATACACCTTC; CDR3aa: CASSTRTGGYTF
v_gene: TRBV5-1; abundance: .; j_gene: TRBJ2-4; d_gene: .; CDR3nt: TGCGCCAGCAGCTTGGAGGGGTCGGGCATTCAGTACTTC; CDR3aa: CASSLEGSGIQYF
v_gene: TRBV27; abundance: .; j_gene: TRBJ2-7; d_gene: TRBD2; CDR3nt: TGTGCCAGCAGTGCGGGACTAGCGGGCTACGAGCAGTACTTC; CDR3aa: CASSAGLAGYEQYF
v_gene: TRBV10-3; abundance: .; j_gene: TRBJ2-5; d_gene: TRBD1; CDR3nt: TGTGCCATCAGCGAGGACAGGGGGCAGGTAGAGACCCAGTACTTC; CDR3aa: CAISEDRGQVETQYF
v_gene: TRBV24-1; abundance: .; j_gene: TRBJ2-7; d_gene: .; CDR3nt: TGTGCCACCAGTGATTTGAACAGCTACGAGCAGTACTTC; CDR3aa: CATSDLNSYEQYF
v_gene: TRBV2; abundance: .; j_gene: TRBJ1-6; d_gene: TRBD1; CDR3nt: TGTGCCAGCGACAGGGCGTATAATTCACCCCTCCACTTT; CDR3aa: CASDRAYNSPLHF
v_gene: TRBV7-9; abundance: .; j_gene: TRBJ1-5; d_gene: TRBD1; CDR3nt: TGTGCCAGCAGCTCCGGGACAGGGGGAAGCAATCAGCCCCAGCATTTT; CDR3aa: CASSSGTGGSNQPQHF
v_gene: TRBV28; abundance: .; j_gene: TRBJ2-1; d_gene: TRBD1; CDR3nt: TGTGCCAGCAGCTTCCCGTCAGGGGGCGAATTTGAGCAGTTCTTC; CDR3aa: CASSFPSGGEFEQFF
v_gene: TRBV6-5; abundance: .; j_gene: TRBJ2-7; d_gene: .; CDR3nt: TGTGCCAGCAGCTCTAGGGGGTACGAGCAGTACTTC; CDR3aa: CASSSRGYEQYF
v_gene: TRBV3-1/TRBV3-2; abundance: few; j_gene: TRBJ1-4; d_gene: TRBD1; CDR3nt: TGTGCCAGCAGCCAAGAGGGATCGGGACAGGGACATGAAAAACTGTTTTTT; CDR3aa: CASSQEGSGQGHEKLFF
v_gene: TRBV6-6; abundance: .; j_gene: TRBJ2-5; d_gene: .; CDR3nt: TGTGCCAGCCTGAGGGCTTTCCGTGAGACCCAGTACTTC; CDR3aa: CASLRAFRETQYF